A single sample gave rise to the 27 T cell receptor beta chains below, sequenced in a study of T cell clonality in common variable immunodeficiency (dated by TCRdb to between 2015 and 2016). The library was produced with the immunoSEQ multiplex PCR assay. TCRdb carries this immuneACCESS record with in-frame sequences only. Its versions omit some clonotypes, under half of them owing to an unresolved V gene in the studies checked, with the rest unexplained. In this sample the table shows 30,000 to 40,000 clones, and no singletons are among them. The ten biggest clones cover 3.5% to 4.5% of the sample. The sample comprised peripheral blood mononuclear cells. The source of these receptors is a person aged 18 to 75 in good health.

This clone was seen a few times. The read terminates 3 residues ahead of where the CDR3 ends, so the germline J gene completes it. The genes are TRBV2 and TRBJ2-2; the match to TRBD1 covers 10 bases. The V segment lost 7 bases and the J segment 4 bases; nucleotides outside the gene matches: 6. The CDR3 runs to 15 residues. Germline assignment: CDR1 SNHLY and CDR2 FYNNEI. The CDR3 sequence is CASTRQGAPTGELFF. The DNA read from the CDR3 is TGTGCCAGCACCCGACAGGGGGCGCCCACCGGGGAG. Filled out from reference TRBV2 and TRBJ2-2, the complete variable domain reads EPEVTQTPSHQVTQMGQEVILRCVPISNHLYFYWYRQILGQKVEFLVSFYNNEISEKSEIFDDQFSVERPDGSNFTLKIRSTKLEDSAMYFCASTRQGAPTGELFFGEGSRLTVL.

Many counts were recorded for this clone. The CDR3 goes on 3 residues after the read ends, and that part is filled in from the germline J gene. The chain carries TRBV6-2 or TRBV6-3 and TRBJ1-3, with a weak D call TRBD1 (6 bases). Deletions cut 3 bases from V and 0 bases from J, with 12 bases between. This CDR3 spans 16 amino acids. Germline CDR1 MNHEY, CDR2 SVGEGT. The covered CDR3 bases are TGTGCCAGCAGTTATATGGGACACACCTCTGGAAACACC. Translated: CASSYMGHTSGNT. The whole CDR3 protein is CASSYMGHTSGNTIYF.

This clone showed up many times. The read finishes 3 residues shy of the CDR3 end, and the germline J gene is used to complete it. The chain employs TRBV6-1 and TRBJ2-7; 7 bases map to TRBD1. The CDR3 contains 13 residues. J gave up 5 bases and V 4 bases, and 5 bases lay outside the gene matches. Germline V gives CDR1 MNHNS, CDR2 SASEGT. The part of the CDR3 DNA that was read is TGTGCCAGCAGTGCGACAGGGCCCCACGAG. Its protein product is CASSATGPHE. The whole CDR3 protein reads CASSATGPHEQYF.

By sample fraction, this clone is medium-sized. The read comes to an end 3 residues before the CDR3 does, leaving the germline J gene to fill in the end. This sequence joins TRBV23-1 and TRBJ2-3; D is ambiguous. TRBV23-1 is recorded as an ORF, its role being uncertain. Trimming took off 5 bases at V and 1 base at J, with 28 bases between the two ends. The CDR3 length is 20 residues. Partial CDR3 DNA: TGCGCCAGCAGTTCTCGGAGAGTGTGGCCTGACAACTTTTGCACAGATACG. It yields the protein CASSSRRVWPDNFCTDT. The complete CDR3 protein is CASSSRRVWPDNFCTDTQYF.

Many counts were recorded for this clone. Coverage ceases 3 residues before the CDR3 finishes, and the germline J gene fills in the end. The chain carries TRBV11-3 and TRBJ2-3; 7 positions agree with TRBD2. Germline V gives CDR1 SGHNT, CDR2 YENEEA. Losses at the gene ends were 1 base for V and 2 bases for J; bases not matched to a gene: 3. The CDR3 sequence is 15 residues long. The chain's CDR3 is CASSLGAGDTDTQYF. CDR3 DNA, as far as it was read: TGTGCCAGCAGCTTAGGGGCGGGAGACACAGATACG.

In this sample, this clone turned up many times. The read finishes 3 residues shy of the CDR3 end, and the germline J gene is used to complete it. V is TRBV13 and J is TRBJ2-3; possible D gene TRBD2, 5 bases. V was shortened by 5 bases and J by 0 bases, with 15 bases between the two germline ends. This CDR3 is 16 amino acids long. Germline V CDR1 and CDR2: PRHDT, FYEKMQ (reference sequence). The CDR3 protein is CASSTSGPHSTDTQYF. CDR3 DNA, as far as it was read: TGTGCCAGCAGCACGAGCGGACCGCATAGCACAGATACG.

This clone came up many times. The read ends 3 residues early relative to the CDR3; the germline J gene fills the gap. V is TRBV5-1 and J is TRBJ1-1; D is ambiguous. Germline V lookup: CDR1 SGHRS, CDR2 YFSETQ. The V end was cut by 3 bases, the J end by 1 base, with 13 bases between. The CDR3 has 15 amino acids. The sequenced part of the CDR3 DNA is TGCGCCAGCAGCTGGAGCTCGGGGAGGAACACTGAA. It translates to CASSWSSGRNTE. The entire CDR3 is CASSWSSGRNTEAFF.

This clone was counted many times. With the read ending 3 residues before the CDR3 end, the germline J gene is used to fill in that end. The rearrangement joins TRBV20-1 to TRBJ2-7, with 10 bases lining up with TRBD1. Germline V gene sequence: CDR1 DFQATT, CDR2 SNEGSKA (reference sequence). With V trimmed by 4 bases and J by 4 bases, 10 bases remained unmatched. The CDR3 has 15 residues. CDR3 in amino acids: CSATPGTGVRYEQYF. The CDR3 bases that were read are TGCAGTGCTACGCCTGGGACAGGGGTACGGTACGAG.

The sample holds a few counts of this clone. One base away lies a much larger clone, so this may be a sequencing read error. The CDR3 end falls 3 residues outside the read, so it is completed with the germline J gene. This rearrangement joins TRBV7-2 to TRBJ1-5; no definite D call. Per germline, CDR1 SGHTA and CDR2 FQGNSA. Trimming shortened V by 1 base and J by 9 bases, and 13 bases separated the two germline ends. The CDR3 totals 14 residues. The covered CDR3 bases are TGTGCCAGCAGCTTAGTACGGGGAGAGCGGCCC. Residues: CASSLVRGERP. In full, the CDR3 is CASSLVRGERPQHF.

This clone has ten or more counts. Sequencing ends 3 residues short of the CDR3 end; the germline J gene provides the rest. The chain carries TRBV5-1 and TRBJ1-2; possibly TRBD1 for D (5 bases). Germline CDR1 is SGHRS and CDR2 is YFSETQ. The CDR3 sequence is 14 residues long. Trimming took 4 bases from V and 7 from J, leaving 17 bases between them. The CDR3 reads CASSLTGYVFGYTF. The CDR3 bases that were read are TGCGCCAGCAGCCTCACAGGCTATGTATTTGGC.

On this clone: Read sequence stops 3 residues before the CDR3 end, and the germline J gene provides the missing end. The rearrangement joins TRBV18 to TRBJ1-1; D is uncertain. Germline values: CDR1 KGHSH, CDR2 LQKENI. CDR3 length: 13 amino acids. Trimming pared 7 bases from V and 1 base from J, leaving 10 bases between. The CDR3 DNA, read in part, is TGTGCCAGCTGCGACCAGGCGAACACTGAA. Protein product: CASCDQANTE. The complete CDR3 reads CASCDQANTEAFF.

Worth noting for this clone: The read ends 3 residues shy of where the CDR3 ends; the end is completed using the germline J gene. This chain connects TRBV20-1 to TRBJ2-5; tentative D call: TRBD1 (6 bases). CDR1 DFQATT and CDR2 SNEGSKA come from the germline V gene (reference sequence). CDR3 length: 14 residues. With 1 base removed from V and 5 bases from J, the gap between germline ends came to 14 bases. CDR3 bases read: TGCAGTGCTAGAGTAAAACAGGGTTGGGAGACC. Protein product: CSARVKQGWET. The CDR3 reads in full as CSARVKQGWETQYF.

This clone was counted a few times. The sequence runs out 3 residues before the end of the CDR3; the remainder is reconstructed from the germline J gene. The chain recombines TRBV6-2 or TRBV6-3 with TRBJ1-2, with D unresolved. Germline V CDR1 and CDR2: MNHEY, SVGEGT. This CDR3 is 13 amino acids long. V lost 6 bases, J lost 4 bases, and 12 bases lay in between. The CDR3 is CASSRPGSYGYTF. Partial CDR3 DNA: TGTGCCAGCAGCCGACCGGGGTCCTATGGC.

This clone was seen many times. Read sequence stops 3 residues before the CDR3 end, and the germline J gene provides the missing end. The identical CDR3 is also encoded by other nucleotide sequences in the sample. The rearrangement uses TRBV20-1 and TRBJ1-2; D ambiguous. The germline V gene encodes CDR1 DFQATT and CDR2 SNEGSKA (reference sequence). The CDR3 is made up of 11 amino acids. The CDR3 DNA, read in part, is TGCAGTGCCAGCCTCGCGGCAGGC. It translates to CSASLAAG. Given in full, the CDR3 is CSASLAAGYTF.

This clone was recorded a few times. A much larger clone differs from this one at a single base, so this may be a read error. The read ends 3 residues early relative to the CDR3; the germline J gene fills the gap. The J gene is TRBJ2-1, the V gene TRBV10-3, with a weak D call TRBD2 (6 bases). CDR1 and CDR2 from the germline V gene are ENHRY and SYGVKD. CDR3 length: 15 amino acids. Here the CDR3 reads CAVSAQWGVYNEQFF. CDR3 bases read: TGTGCCGTCAGTGCCCAGTGGGGGGTTTACAATGAG.

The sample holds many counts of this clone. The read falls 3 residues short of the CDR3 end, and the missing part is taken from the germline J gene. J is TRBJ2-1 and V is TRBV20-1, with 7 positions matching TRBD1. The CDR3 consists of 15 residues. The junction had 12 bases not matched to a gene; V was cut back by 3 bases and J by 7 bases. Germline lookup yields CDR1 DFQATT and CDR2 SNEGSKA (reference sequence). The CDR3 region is CSARPRDPTGNEQFF. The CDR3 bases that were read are TGCAGTGCTAGGCCAAGGGACCCGACAGGGAATGAG.

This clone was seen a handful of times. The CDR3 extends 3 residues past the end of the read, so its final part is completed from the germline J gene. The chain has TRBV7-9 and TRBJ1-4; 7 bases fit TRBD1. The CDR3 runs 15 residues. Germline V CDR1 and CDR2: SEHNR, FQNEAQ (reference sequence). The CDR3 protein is CASSLRQGSNSPLFF. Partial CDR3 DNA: TGTGCCAGCAGCTTAAGACAGGGAAGTAATTCACCA.

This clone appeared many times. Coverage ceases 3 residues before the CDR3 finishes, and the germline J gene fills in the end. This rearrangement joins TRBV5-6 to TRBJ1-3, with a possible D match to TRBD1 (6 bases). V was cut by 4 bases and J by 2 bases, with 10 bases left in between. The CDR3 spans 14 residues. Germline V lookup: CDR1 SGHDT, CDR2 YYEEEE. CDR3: CASSLGQTGNTIYF. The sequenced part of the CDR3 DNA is TGTGCCAGCAGCCTGGGACAAACTGGAAACACC.

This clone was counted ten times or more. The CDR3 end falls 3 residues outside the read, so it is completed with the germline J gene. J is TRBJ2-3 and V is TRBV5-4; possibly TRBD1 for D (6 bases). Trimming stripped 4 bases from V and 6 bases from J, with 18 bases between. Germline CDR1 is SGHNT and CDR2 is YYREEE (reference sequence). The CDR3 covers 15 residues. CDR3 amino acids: CASSPGVLRGDTQYF. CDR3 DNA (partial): TGTGCCAGCAGCCCTGGGGTTTTGAGGGGGGATACG.

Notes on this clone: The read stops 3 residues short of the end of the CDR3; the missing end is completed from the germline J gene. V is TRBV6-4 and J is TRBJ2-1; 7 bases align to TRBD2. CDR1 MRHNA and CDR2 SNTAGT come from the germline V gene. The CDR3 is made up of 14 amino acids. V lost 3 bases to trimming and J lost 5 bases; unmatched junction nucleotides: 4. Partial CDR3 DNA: TGTGCCAGCAGTGAGGAGACTAGCCACAATGAG. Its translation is CASSEETSHNE. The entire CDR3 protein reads CASSEETSHNEQFF.

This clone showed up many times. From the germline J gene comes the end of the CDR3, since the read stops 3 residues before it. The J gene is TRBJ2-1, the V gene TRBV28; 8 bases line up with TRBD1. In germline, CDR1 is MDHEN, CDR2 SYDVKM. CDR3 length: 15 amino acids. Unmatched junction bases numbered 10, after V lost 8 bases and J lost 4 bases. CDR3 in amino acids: CASLSGQVNYNEQFF. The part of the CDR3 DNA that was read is TGTGCCAGCCTATCGGGACAGGTGAATTACAATGAG.

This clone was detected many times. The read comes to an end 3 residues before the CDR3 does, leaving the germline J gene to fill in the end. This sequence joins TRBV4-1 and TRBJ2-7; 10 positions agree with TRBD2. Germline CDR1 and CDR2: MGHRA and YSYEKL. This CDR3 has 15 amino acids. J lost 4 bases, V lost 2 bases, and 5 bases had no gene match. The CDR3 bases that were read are TGCGCCAGCAGCCAAAAAGCGGGGGGGCTATACGAG. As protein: CASSQKAGGLYE. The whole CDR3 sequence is CASSQKAGGLYEQYF.

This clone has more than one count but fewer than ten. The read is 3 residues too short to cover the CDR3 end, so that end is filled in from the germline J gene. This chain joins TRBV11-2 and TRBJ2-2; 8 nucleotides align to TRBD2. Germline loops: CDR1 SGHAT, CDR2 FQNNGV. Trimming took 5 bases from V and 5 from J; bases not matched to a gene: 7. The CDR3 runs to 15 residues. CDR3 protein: CASSLVAGKTGELFF. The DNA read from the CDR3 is TGTGCCAGCAGCCTCGTAGCGGGAAAGACCGGGGAG.

The CDR3 sequence is CASSLGLADVYNEQFF. The CDR3 bases that were read are TGCGCCAGCAGCTTGGGACTAGCGGACGTATACAATGAG. The chain combines TRBV5-1 with TRBJ2-1, with 9 bases fitting TRBD2. The read halts 3 residues ahead of the CDR3 end, with the missing end drawn from the germline J gene. The junction had 5 bases not matched to a gene; V was cut back by 0 bases and J by 4 bases. Germline V gene data show CDR1 as SGHRS and CDR2 as YFSETQ. CDR3 size: 16 residues. The full variable domain, rest sourced from reference TRBV5-1 and TRBJ2-1, is KAGVTQTPRYLIKTRGQQVTLSCSPISGHRSVSWYQQTPGQGLQFLFEYFSETQRNKGNFPGRFSGRQFSNSRSEMNVSTLELGDSALYLCASSLGLADVYNEQFFGPGTRLTVL.

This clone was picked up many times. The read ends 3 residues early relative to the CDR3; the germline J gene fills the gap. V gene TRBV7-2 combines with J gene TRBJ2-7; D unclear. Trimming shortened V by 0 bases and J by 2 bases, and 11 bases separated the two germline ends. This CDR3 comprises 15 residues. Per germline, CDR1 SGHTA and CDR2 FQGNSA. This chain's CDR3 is CASSLAGTVPYEQYF. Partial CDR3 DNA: TGTGCCAGCAGCTTAGCGGGCACAGTACCCTACGAG.

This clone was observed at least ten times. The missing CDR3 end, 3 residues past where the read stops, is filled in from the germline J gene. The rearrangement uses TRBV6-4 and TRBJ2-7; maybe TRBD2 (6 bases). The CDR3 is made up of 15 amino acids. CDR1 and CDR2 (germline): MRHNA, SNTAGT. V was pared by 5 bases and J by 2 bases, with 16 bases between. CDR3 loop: CASSWDSTGPYEQYF. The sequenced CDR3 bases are TGTGCCAGCAGTTGGGACTCAACCGGCCCCTACGAG.

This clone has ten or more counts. The covered CDR3 bases are TGCAGTGCAAAGCGGGAGACCTTCCAAGAGACC. As protein: CSAKRETFQET. The entire CDR3 is CSAKRETFQETQYF. V is TRBV20-1 and J is TRBJ2-5; 8 nucleotides line up with TRBD2. The CDR3 extends 3 residues past the end of the read, so its final part is completed from the germline J gene. The CDR3 loop spans 14 amino acids. Germline V lookup: CDR1 DFQATT, CDR2 SNEGSKA (reference sequence). The V and J ends lost 6 bases and 1 base, in that order; junction bases with no gene match: 7.